This is a list of T cell receptor beta chains from one sample in a study of blood T cell repertoires in COVID-19. The data were produced by immunoSEQ multiplex PCR, yet TCRdb's version contains in-frame clones alone and is incomplete. Of around 160,000 clones in the sample, around four fifths are singletons; the top ten hold roughly 19%. Sample: peripheral blood. All receptors come from a woman older than 75 with acute or convalescent COVID-19. CDR3s include the opening cysteine and the closing phenylalanine or tryptophan. A D gene is named only where the DNA matches it firmly. Some rows mark clone size as missing; the rest say once, few, many or name a class of expanded clone.

CDR3aa: CASSQAGYEQYF
CDR3nt: TGTGCCAGCAGCCAAGCAGGCTACGAGCAGTACTTC
d_gene: NA
v_gene: TRBV4-2
j_gene: TRBJ2-7
abundance: NA

CDR3aa: CASSMMLMGAGTDTQYF
CDR3nt: TGTGCCAGTAGTATGATGCTCATGGGGGCTGGCACAGATACGCAGTATTTT
d_gene: NA
v_gene: TRBV19
j_gene: TRBJ2-3
abundance: NA

CDR3aa: CAISEGQGAVTGELFF
CDR3nt: TGTGCCATCAGTGAGGGACAGGGGGCCGTCACCGGGGAGCTGTTTTTT
d_gene: TRBD1
v_gene: TRBV10-3
j_gene: TRBJ2-2
abundance: NA

CDR3aa: CASSSGTGPVNTEAFF
CDR3nt: TGTGCCAGCAGCTCAGGGACAGGGCCTGTGAACACTGAAGCTTTCTTT
d_gene: TRBD1
v_gene: TRBV7-2
j_gene: TRBJ1-1
abundance: NA

CDR3aa: CASSGHSTDTQYF
CDR3nt: TGTGCCAGCAGCGGGCATAGCACAGATACGCAGTATTTT
d_gene: NA
v_gene: TRBV5-6
j_gene: TRBJ2-3
abundance: NA

CDR3aa: CASSLVQGDNSPLHF
CDR3nt: TGTGCCAGCAGCTTAGTACAGGGGGACAATTCACCCCTCCACTTT
d_gene: TRBD1
v_gene: TRBV7-9
j_gene: TRBJ1-6
abundance: NA

CDR3aa: CASSRALGGETQYF
CDR3nt: TGCGCCAGCAGCCGGGCACTAGGGGGAGAGACCCAGTACTTC
d_gene: NA
v_gene: TRBV5-1
j_gene: TRBJ2-5
abundance: NA

CDR3aa: CASSPDRGRTDTQYF
CDR3nt: TGTGCCAGCAGTCCGGACAGGGGGAGAACAGATACGCAGTATTTT
d_gene: TRBD1
v_gene: TRBV7-2
j_gene: TRBJ2-3
abundance: NA

CDR3aa: CASSQEPLPGLGTDTQYF
CDR3nt: TGTGCCAGCAGCCAAGAGCCCCTTCCGGGACTAGGTACAGATACGCAGTATTTT
d_gene: TRBD2
v_gene: TRBV4-2
j_gene: TRBJ2-3
abundance: NA

CDR3aa: CASSTAWDRGGEQYF
CDR3nt: TGTGCCAGCAGCACAGCATGGGACAGGGGAGGCGAGCAGTACTTC
d_gene: TRBD1
v_gene: TRBV7-6
j_gene: TRBJ2-7
abundance: many

CDR3aa: CASSYTQGVPEAFF
CDR3nt: TGTGCCAGCAGTTACACACAGGGGGTGCCTGAAGCTTTCTTT
d_gene: TRBD1
v_gene: TRBV6-5
j_gene: TRBJ1-1
abundance: NA

CDR3aa: CASSELLRGGFANTGELFF
CDR3nt: TGTGCCAGCAGTGAATTGTTAAGGGGGGGCTTTGCGAACACCGGGGAGCTGTTTTTT
d_gene: NA
v_gene: TRBV2
j_gene: TRBJ2-2
abundance: NA

CDR3aa: CASSPFGVGGYTF
CDR3nt: TGTGCCAGCAGCCCGTTCGGGGTAGGGGGCTACACCTTC
d_gene: NA
v_gene: TRBV4-2
j_gene: TRBJ1-2
abundance: once

CDR3aa: CASSPGTRTGETQYF
CDR3nt: TGTGCCAGCAGTCCCGGGACTAGGACTGGGGAGACCCAGTACTTC
d_gene: TRBD2
v_gene: TRBV6-5
j_gene: TRBJ2-5
abundance: NA

CDR3aa: CASSIAGQAVGGYTF
CDR3nt: TGTGCCAGTAGTATAGCGGGACAGGCTGTCGGGGGCTACACCTTC
d_gene: TRBD1
v_gene: TRBV19
j_gene: TRBJ1-2
abundance: NA

CDR3aa: CASSPPKTGNNYGYTF
CDR3nt: TGTGCCAGCAGCCCACCTAAGACAGGGAATAACTATGGCTACACCTTC
d_gene: TRBD1
v_gene: TRBV14
j_gene: TRBJ1-2
abundance: NA

CDR3aa: CASSYSRGGTDTQYF
CDR3nt: TGTGCCAGCAGTTACTCGCGCGGGGGGACAGATACGCAGTATTTT
d_gene: TRBD2
v_gene: TRBV6-5
j_gene: TRBJ2-3
abundance: NA

CDR3aa: CASSFPGTSVSVGPYEQYF
CDR3nt: TGTGCCAGCAGCTTCCCCGGGACTAGCGTTTCGGTAGGACCCTACGAGCAGTACTTC
d_gene: TRBD2
v_gene: TRBV7-9
j_gene: TRBJ2-7
abundance: few

CDR3aa: CATSESGGIPDTQYF
CDR3nt: TGTGCCACCAGTGAGTCAGGGGGCATCCCAGATACGCAGTATTTT
d_gene: TRBD1
v_gene: TRBV24-1
j_gene: TRBJ2-3
abundance: NA

CDR3aa: CASSLRSSLPETQYF
CDR3nt: TGTGCCAGCAGCTTAAGGTCTAGCCTACCGGAGACCCAGTACTTC
d_gene: NA
v_gene: TRBV7-2
j_gene: TRBJ2-5
abundance: NA

CDR3aa: CATSDLDTDYGYTF
CDR3nt: TGTGCCACCAGTGACCTGGACACGGACTATGGCTACACCTTC
d_gene: NA
v_gene: TRBV24-1
j_gene: TRBJ1-2
abundance: few

CDR3aa: CASSEARTANYGYTF
CDR3nt: TGTGCCAGCAGTGAAGCAAGAACAGCCAACTATGGCTACACCTTC
d_gene: NA
v_gene: TRBV6-1
j_gene: TRBJ1-2
abundance: NA

CDR3aa: CASSQTGEQFF
CDR3nt: TGTGCCAGCAGCCAAACCGGTGAGCAGTTCTTC
d_gene: NA
v_gene: TRBV3-1/TRBV3-2
j_gene: TRBJ2-1
abundance: NA

CDR3aa: CASSLGIADTQYF
CDR3nt: TGCGCCAGCAGCTTGGGTATAGCAGATACGCAGTATTTT
d_gene: NA
v_gene: TRBV5-1
j_gene: TRBJ2-3
abundance: once

CDR3aa: CASSFQGAGNTEAFF
CDR3nt: TGTGCCAGCAGCTTTCAGGGGGCTGGGAACACTGAAGCTTTCTTT
d_gene: TRBD1
v_gene: TRBV5-4
j_gene: TRBJ1-1
abundance: once

CDR3aa: CASSSTSGASSRNEQFF
CDR3nt: TGTGCCAGCAGTTCCACTAGCGGGGCCTCTTCTAGGAATGAGCAGTTCTTC
d_gene: TRBD2
v_gene: TRBV28
j_gene: TRBJ2-1
abundance: NA

CDR3aa: CASRPTSGGAYEQYF
CDR3nt: TGTGCCAGCAGGCCTACTAGCGGGGGGGCCTACGAGCAGTACTTC
d_gene: TRBD2
v_gene: TRBV7-6
j_gene: TRBJ2-7
abundance: NA

CDR3aa: CASKFGAENSPLHF
CDR3nt: TGTGCCAGTAAGTTTGGGGCAGAAAATTCACCCCTCCACTTT
d_gene: NA
v_gene: TRBV19
j_gene: TRBJ1-6
abundance: NA

CDR3aa: CASKATGMNTEAFF
CDR3nt: TGTGCCAGCAAAGCGACAGGGATGAACACTGAAGCTTTCTTT
d_gene: TRBD1
v_gene: TRBV28
j_gene: TRBJ1-1
abundance: NA

CDR3aa: CASSVRGGGEKLFF
CDR3nt: TGTGCCAGCAGCGTTAGGGGCGGGGGTGAAAAACTGTTTTTT
d_gene: NA
v_gene: TRBV9
j_gene: TRBJ1-4
abundance: NA

CDR3aa: CASSQVGPLAGVGETQYF
CDR3nt: TGTGCCAGCAGCCAAGTTGGGCCCCTAGCGGGAGTGGGGGAGACCCAGTACTTC
d_gene: TRBD2
v_gene: TRBV14
j_gene: TRBJ2-5
abundance: few

CDR3aa: CASSLEPDRGTSTDTQYF
CDR3nt: TGCGCCAGCAGCTTAGAACCGGACAGGGGGACTAGCACAGATACGCAGTATTTT
d_gene: TRBD1
v_gene: TRBV5-1
j_gene: TRBJ2-3
abundance: NA

CDR3aa: CASSQEVQGGVTGELFF
CDR3nt: TGTGCCAGCAGCCAAGAGGTACAGGGGGGAGTAACCGGGGAGCTGTTTTTT
d_gene: TRBD1
v_gene: TRBV4-2
j_gene: TRBJ2-2
abundance: NA

CDR3aa: CASSITPRGTYEQYF
CDR3nt: TGTGCCAGTAGTATTACCCCCAGGGGAACCTACGAGCAGTACTTC
d_gene: NA
v_gene: TRBV19
j_gene: TRBJ2-7
abundance: NA

CDR3aa: CASTMKRGGLSYEQYF
CDR3nt: TGTGCCAGCACCATGAAACGGGGGGGCTTGTCCTACGAGCAGTACTTC
d_gene: TRBD2
v_gene: TRBV5-6
j_gene: TRBJ2-7
abundance: NA

CDR3aa: CASSKLTNSGGNYNEQFF
CDR3nt: TGTGCCAGCTCAAAGCTAACTAATAGCGGGGGGAACTACAATGAGCAGTTCTTC
d_gene: TRBD2
v_gene: TRBV18
j_gene: TRBJ2-1
abundance: NA

CDR3aa: CASSLMSERSSEQYF
CDR3nt: TGTGCCAGCTCACTTATGTCGGAGAGGTCCTCCGAGCAGTACTTC
d_gene: NA
v_gene: TRBV18
j_gene: TRBJ2-7
abundance: once